The 15 T cell receptor beta chains listed next were all sequenced from one sample in a study of blood T cell repertoires in COVID-19. Clones were sequenced by immunoSEQ multiplex PCR, and TCRdb holds only the in-frame ones, with some missing. The data contain 95,000 to 110,000 clones, about four fifths of them singletons. The sample was peripheral blood. Receptors originate from a human donor in a cohort sampled during active COVID-19.

The chain couples TRBV9 to TRBJ1-2; the D is unclear. Between the trimmed V and J ends, which lost 0 bases and 1 base, there was a span of 13 bases. Germline CDR1 is SGDLS and CDR2 is YYNGEE. There are 16 residues in the CDR3. As DNA, the CDR3 is TGTGCCAGCAGCGTAGATGCAGGTCGCCTTAACTATGGCTACACCTTC. It translates to CASSVDAGRLNYGYTF.

This clone was observed once. The chain carries TRBV9 and TRBJ1-1; unclear D gene. V lost 1 base, J lost 2 bases, and 9 bases lay in between. Germline CDR1 SGDLS, CDR2 YYNGEE. This CDR3 comprises 14 residues. CDR3 in DNA: TGTGCCAGCAGCGTAAGCGGAGCAAACACTGAAGCTTTCTTT. It is translated as CASSVSGANTEAFF.

Comments on this clone: One junction end does not reproduce the germline sequence, and a read error may be involved. CDR3: CASSLGPSGEKTQYF. The CDR3 nucleotides read TGTGCTAGCAGCTTAGGGCCTAGCGGGGAGAAGACCCAGTACTTC. The V and J genes are TRBV7-7 and TRBJ2-5; 9 bases align to TRBD2. The CDR3 covers 15 residues. The V gene's germline CDR1 is SSHAT and CDR2 FNYEAQ (reference sequence). Full variable domain (missing parts from reference TRBV7-7 and TRBJ2-5): GAGVSQSPRYKVTKRGQDVTLRCDPISSHATLYWYQQALGQGPEFLTYFNYEAQPDKSGLPSDRFSAERPEGSISTLTIQRTEQRDSAMYRCASSLGPSGEKTQYFGPGTRLLVL.

The genes are TRBV5-1 and TRBJ1-2; 9 bases agree with TRBD1. V lost 5 bases to trimming and J lost 0 bases; unmatched junction nucleotides: 5. There are 15 residues in the CDR3. Germline loops: CDR1 SGHRS, CDR2 YFSETQ. CDR3 residues: CASRGQGSANYGYTF. CDR3 nucleotides: TGCGCCAGCAGGGGACAGGGCTCAGCTAACTATGGCTACACCTTC.

This chain uses TRBV19 with TRBJ1-2; D is possibly TRBD1 (5 bases). Germline loops: CDR1 LNHDA, CDR2 SQIVND (reference sequence). Trimming removed 5 bases at V and 5 bases at J, with 12 bases between. The CDR3 consists of 13 residues. The DNA of the CDR3 is TGTGCCAGTAGTTTCCGGGACTTTTATGGCTACACCTTC. It yields the protein CASSFRDFYGYTF. The full variable domain, with the rest looked up from reference TRBV19 and TRBJ1-2, is DGGITQSPKYLFRKEGQNVTLSCEQNLNHDAMYWYRQDPGQGLRLIYYSQIVNDFQKGDIAEGYSVSREKKESFPLTVTSAQKNPTAFYLCASSFRDFYGYTFGSGTRLTVV.

The gene calls are TRBV2 and TRBJ2-7; 10 nucleotides agree with TRBD1. The junction had 7 bases not matched to a gene; V was cut back by 6 bases and J by 5 bases. Germline-derived CDR1 and CDR2 are SNHLY and FYNNEI. The CDR3 totals 14 residues. CDR3 protein: CASRLDRGFDEQYF. As DNA, the CDR3 is TGTGCCAGCAGATTGGACAGGGGGTTCGACGAGCAGTACTTC.

The chain joins TRBV29-1 to TRBJ2-3; 8 positions match TRBD2. V was pared by 5 bases and J by 7 bases, with 8 bases of the junction left unmatched. Per germline, CDR1 SQVTM and CDR2 ANQGSEA. The CDR3 runs 13 residues. DNA of the CDR3: TGCAGCGTTCCGAGCGGGGGCTCCAATACGCAGTATTTT. Its translation: CSVPSGGSNTQYF.

CDR3 coding DNA: TGTGCCAGTAGTATCAGGGGGCCTAGGGAGACCCAGTACTTC. Translating it yields CASSIRGPRETQYF. The chain has TRBV19 and TRBJ2-5; 8 positions agree with TRBD1. This CDR3 has 14 amino acids. V shed 3 bases, J shed 5 bases, and the junction held 5 bases outside the gene matches. The V gene's germline CDR1 is LNHDA and CDR2 SQIVND (reference sequence).

This chain uses TRBV4-1 with TRBJ1-4, with 9 bases identical to TRBD1. The CDR3 is made up of 17 amino acids. V lost 1 base and J lost 5; bases outside the gene matches: 8. Germline CDR1 reads MGHRA; CDR2 reads YSYEKL. Here the CDR3 reads CASSQGGSGTGNEKLFF. CDR3 sequence (DNA): TGCGCCAGCAGCCAAGGAGGATCCGGGACAGGGAATGAAAAACTGTTTTTT.

V usage is TRBV19 and J usage is TRBJ1-2; 8 bases fit TRBD1. CDR1 and CDR2 from the germline V gene are LNHDA and SQIVND (reference sequence). This CDR3 has 14 amino acids. J was trimmed by 4 bases and V by 4 bases; bases with no gene match: 5. The CDR3 DNA reads TGTGCCAGTAGTACCACAGGGGGATCCTATGGCTACACCTTC. Translated: CASSTTGGSYGYTF.

The chain is built from TRBV10-3 and TRBJ2-3; TRBD2 aligns across 12 bases. After removal of 6 bases from V and 1 base from J, the junction contained 5 bases not matched to a gene. Looked up from germline, CDR1 is ENHRY and CDR2 is SYGVKD. CDR3 length: 16 amino acids. CDR3 sequence reads: CAIRYRTSGGTDTQYF. For the CDR3, the DNA is TGTGCCATCAGGTACAGGACTAGCGGGGGCACAGATACGCAGTATTTT.

This clone was found once. This chain connects TRBV12-3 or TRBV12-4 to TRBJ1-2, with 7 nucleotides matching TRBD1. The V gene end was trimmed by 3 bases and the J gene end by 8 bases; junction bases not matched to a gene: 6. The CDR3 has 13 amino acids. The CDR3 is CASSLEGARGYTF. CDR3 coding DNA: TGTGCCAGCAGTTTGGAGGGGGCAAGAGGCTACACCTTC.

The J gene is TRBJ2-1, the V gene TRBV18, with 7 bases that match TRBD1. The CDR3 runs 15 residues. Trimming cost V 4 bases and J 4 bases; bases outside gene matches: 7. The germline gives CDR1 KGHSH, CDR2 LQKENI. CDR3: CASSRTGKIYNEQFF. CDR3 DNA: TGTGCCAGCTCACGGACAGGAAAGATTTACAATGAGCAGTTCTTC.

This chain uses TRBV10-3 with TRBJ2-7, with 8 bases lining up with TRBD1. Germline values: CDR1 ENHRY, CDR2 SYGVKD. J lost 0 bases, V lost 6 bases, and 4 bases had no gene match. This CDR3 comprises 14 residues. The CDR3 loop reads CAIRPGTGSYEQYF. CDR3 bases: TGTGCCATCAGACCCGGGACAGGCTCCTACGAGCAGTACTTC.

This clone was detected only once. The CDR3 is CASSPQGAGTGANVLTF. The DNA for the CDR3 is TGTGCCAGTAGTCCCCAGGGTGCAGGGACTGGGGCCAACGTCCTGACTTTC. This chain uses TRBV19 with TRBJ2-6; possibly TRBD1 for D (5 bases). CDR3 length: 17 residues. The germline V gene encodes CDR1 LNHDA and CDR2 SQIVND (reference sequence). Trimming took 5 bases from V and 2 from J, leaving 16 bases between them. Full variable domain (rest looked up from reference TRBV19 and TRBJ2-6): DGGITQSPKYLFRKEGQNVTLSCEQNLNHDAMYWYRQDPGQGLRLIYYSQIVNDFQKGDIAEGYSVSREKKESFPLTVTSAQKNPTAFYLCASSPQGAGTGANVLTFGAGSRLTVL.